These 30 T cell receptor beta chains were sequenced from one sample in a study of identical twins' blood T cells. TCRdb called the 5' RACE reads again in MiXCR, with one record for every CDR3 protein. Of a few hundred thousand distinct CDR3 sequences in the sample, about 28% were seen once. The sequencing sample was made of PBMCs. These receptors originate from a woman between 18 and 55 years old in good health.

This clonotype was picked up a small number of times. The chain joins TRBV6-6 to TRBJ1-2, with D maybe TRBD1 (6 bases). Germline V gives CDR1 MNHNY, CDR2 SVGAGI (reference sequence). CDR3 length equals 13 residues. V was clipped by 5 bases and J by 2 bases, with 9 bases between them. In DNA form, the CDR3 reads TGTGCCAGCAGTGCAGGGGTGAACTATGGCTACACCTTC. Protein: CASSAGVNYGYTF.

This clonotype turned up a few times. The chain employs TRBV18 and TRBJ1-5; TRBD1 might be the D (5 bases). Germline loops: CDR1 KGHSH, CDR2 LQKENI. The V gene lost 2 bases and the J gene lost 5 bases, with 10 bases spanning the gap. This CDR3 is built from 14 residues. CDR3 in amino acids: CASSPGWGHQPQHF. The CDR3 DNA reads TGTGCCAGCTCACCAGGGTGGGGACATCAGCCCCAGCATTTT.

The chain combines TRBV9 with TRBJ1-2; D is ambiguous. V was shortened by 0 bases and J by 4 bases, with 10 bases between the two germline ends. The germline V gene encodes CDR1 SGDLS and CDR2 YYNGEE. The CDR3 runs 14 residues. The CDR3 sequence is CASSVVGSSYGYTF. In DNA form, the CDR3 reads TGTGCCAGCAGCGTAGTCGGGTCCTCCTATGGCTACACCTTC.

The V call is TRBV7-9, the J call TRBJ2-7, with 7 bases fitting TRBD2. The germline CDR1 and CDR2 sequences are SEHNR and FQNEAQ (reference sequence). J lost 5 bases, V lost 1 base, and 2 bases had no gene match. The CDR3 is 13 amino acids. CDR3 protein: CASSLGLAHEQYF. The CDR3 DNA reads TGTGCCAGCAGCTTAGGACTAGCCCACGAGCAGTACTTC. Variable domain in full (rest from reference TRBV7-9 and TRBJ2-7): DTGVSQNPRHKITKRGQNVTFRCDPISEHNRLYWYRQTLGQGPEFLTYFQNEAQLEKSRLLSDRFSAERPKGSFSTLEIQRTEQGDSAMYLCASSLGLAHEQYFGPGTRLTVT.

This clonotype was recorded a few times. The CDR3 sequence: CSGGQLNTEAFF. CDR3 in DNA: TGCAGCGGCGGACAGTTGAACACTGAAGCTTTCTTT. The chain recombines TRBV29-1 with TRBJ1-1; D possibly corresponds to TRBD1 (6 bases). The CDR3 spans 12 residues. Germline V gene data show CDR1 as SQVTM and CDR2 as ANQGSEA. Trimming shortened V by 7 bases and J by 0 bases, and 9 bases separated the two germline ends.

This clonotype turned up a few times. The junction differs from germline at one of its ends, possibly a read error. This chain joins TRBV29-1 and TRBJ2-2, with 7 bases identical to TRBD1. Germline assignment: CDR1 SQVTM and CDR2 ANQGSEA. The CDR3 has 13 residues. In nucleotides, the CDR3 is TGCAGCGTGGGACAGTCGAACACCGGGGAGCTGTCTTTT. Its translation is CSVGQSNTGELSF.

As regards this clonotype: One junction end does not reproduce the germline sequence, and a read error may be involved. The chain uses TRBV5-1 and TRBJ1-3; D unclear. Germline V gives CDR1 SGHRS, CDR2 YFSETQ. The CDR3 runs 15 residues. DNA of the CDR3: TGCGTCAGCAGCTTAGCGGGGTCAACTGGAAACACCATATATTTT. Translated, it gives CVSSLAGSTGNTIYF.

Details on this clonotype: A much larger clone lies a single base off, so this may be a read error. The chain carries TRBV7-6 and TRBJ1-1; D uncertain. The CDR3 contains 14 residues. The V gene's germline CDR1 is SGHVS and CDR2 FNYEAQ. CDR3 amino acids: CVSSLDPGNTEAFF. CDR3 nucleotides: TGTGTCAGCAGCTTAGACCCGGGAAACACTGAAGCTTTCTTT.

The CDR3 sequence is CASSEQIGTSGLQFF. CDR3 DNA sequence: TGTGCCAGCAGTGAACAAATTGGGACTAGCGGGTTGCAGTTCTTC. J is TRBJ2-1 and V is TRBV2; 12 bases are shared with TRBD2. V lost 2 bases, J lost 12 bases, and 8 bases stayed unmatched. The length of the CDR3 is 15 residues. Germline V lookup: CDR1 SNHLY, CDR2 FYNNEI.

In its sample, this clonotype was seen a few times. The CDR3 loop is CASSLVPMSVAEAFF. The CDR3 coding sequence is TGCGCCAGCAGCTTGGTCCCAATGTCGGTCGCTGAAGCTTTCTTT. The rearrangement uses TRBV5-1 and TRBJ1-1; no clear D gene. This CDR3 is built from 15 residues. Per germline, CDR1 SGHRS and CDR2 YFSETQ. Trimming pared 0 bases from V and 6 bases from J, leaving 15 bases between.

This clonotype was detected only a few times. The V gene is TRBV20-1, the J gene TRBJ1-5; 7 nucleotides align to TRBD1. Per the germline V gene, CDR1 is DFQATT and CDR2 is SNEGSKA (reference sequence). V was pared by 5 bases and J by 0 bases, with 7 bases of the junction left unmatched. The CDR3 runs 15 residues. CDR3 DNA: TGCAGTGCTGGGGGACAGCTTTATAGCAATCAGCCCCAGCATTTT. As protein: CSAGGQLYSNQPQHF.

This clonotype was seen a handful of times. The rearrangement links TRBV5-8 to TRBJ1-5; D not resolved. The germline CDR1 and CDR2 sequences are SGHTS and YDEGEE. V dropped 0 bases and J dropped 3 bases, with 7 bases sitting between them. The CDR3 has 14 amino acids. CDR3 DNA sequence: TGTGCCAGCAGCTTGGTACCGCTCAATCAGCCCCAGCATTTT. It is translated as CASSLVPLNQPQHF.

The genes are TRBV7-8 and TRBJ2-1; TRBD2 matches at 8 bases. V gave up 5 bases and J gave up 7 bases; unmatched junction bases: 7. Looked up from germline, CDR1 is SGHVS and CDR2 is FQNEAQ. The CDR3 has 14 residues. This CDR3 reads CASSATREGNEQFF. CDR3 nucleotide sequence: TGTGCCAGCAGCGCCACCCGGGAGGGTAATGAGCAGTTCTTC.

Only one count was recorded for this clonotype. The germline gene is not matched at one end of the junction; a read error may be the cause. The chain employs TRBV5-1 and TRBJ1-1; the D gene is possibly TRBD1 (5 bases). The CDR3 totals 16 residues. In germline, CDR1 is SGHRS, CDR2 YFSETQ. In nucleotides, the CDR3 is TGCGCCGGCAGCTTCGGTCAGTTCGGAGGGGACACTGAAGCTTTCTTT. It specifies CAGSFGQFGGDTEAFF. The whole variable domain, filled in from reference TRBV5-1 and TRBJ1-1, reads KAGVTQTPRYLIKTRGQQVTLSCSPISGHRSVSWYQQTPGQGLQFLFEYFSETQRNKGNFPGRFSGRQFSNSRSEMNVSTLELGDSALYLCAGSFGQFGGDTEAFFGQGTRLTVV.

The rearrangement joins TRBV7-9 to TRBJ2-1; 11 bases fit TRBD1. The V gene's germline CDR1 is SEHNR and CDR2 FQNEAQ (reference sequence). V dropped 5 bases and J dropped 15; count of bases not matched to a gene: 15. The CDR3 loop spans 15 amino acids. As DNA, the CDR3 is TGTGCCAGCAGCCCATGGACAGGGGGCGTAAATGTTCCGTTCTTC. Translated, it gives CASSPWTGGVNVPFF.

Turning to this clonotype: It is likely a read error, because the conserved phenylalanine at the end of the CDR3 is missing. The chain uses TRBV28 and TRBJ1-2, with 9 positions matching TRBD1. The trim removed 4 bases at V and 0 bases at J, leaving 9 bases unmatched. CDR1 is MDHEN, CDR2 SYDVKM, per germline. The CDR3 runs to 17 residues. The CDR3 sequence is CASSSSGTGTTNYGYTL. In DNA, the CDR3 is TGTGCCAGCAGTTCTTCCGGGACAGGGACTACTAACTATGGCTACACCCTC.

The chain joins TRBV12-3 or TRBV12-4 to TRBJ1-1; weak D call: TRBD1 (5 bases). The CDR3 consists of 15 residues. The V end was cut by 1 base, the J end by 3 bases, with 12 bases between. The CDR3 here is CASSLVAGFDTEAFF. The CDR3, as DNA: TGTGCCAGCAGTTTAGTAGCAGGGTTCGACACTGAAGCTTTCTTT.

This clonotype has only a few counts. This chain links TRBV6-1 with TRBJ1-1; the D gene is possibly TRBD1 (5 bases). This CDR3 comprises 15 residues. Germline values: CDR1 MNHNS, CDR2 SASEGT. Trimming took off 5 bases at V and 5 bases at J, with 18 bases between the two ends. The CDR3 DNA sequence: TGTGCCAGCAGTCAAGAGGGCAGGGAAGGGACTGAAGCTTTCTTT. Translating gives CASSQEGREGTEAFF.

Turning to this clonotype: Sequence at one end of the junction differs from germline and may be a read error. This chain connects TRBV14 to TRBJ2-7; 9 bases are a match to TRBD1. Germline V gives CDR1 SGHDN, CDR2 FVKESK. The CDR3 runs 14 residues. The CDR3 DNA reads as TGTGTCAGCAGCCAAGGGACAGGGTTATACGAGCAGTACTTC. Residues: CVSSQGTGLYEQYF.

This clonotype showed up just once. The chain links TRBV28 to TRBJ2-4; D unclear. From germline, CDR1 is MDHEN and CDR2 SYDVKM. V was pared by 1 base and J by 3 bases, with 1 base between. The CDR3 runs to 12 residues. The CDR3 here is CASSLYKNIQYF. The CDR3 DNA is TGTGCCAGCAGTTTATACAAAAACATTCAGTACTTC.

This clonotype was recorded a few times. The chain links TRBV6-2 or TRBV6-3 to TRBJ1-2; D unclear. The CDR3 runs to 12 residues. Germline CDR1 and CDR2: MNHEY and SVGEGT. V lost 6 bases, J lost 2 bases, and 7 bases lay in between. Written as DNA, the CDR3 is TGTGCCAGCAGCAAACTCAACTATGGCTACACCTTC. This codes for CASSKLNYGYTF.

Worth noting for this clonotype: With a much larger clone just one base away, this may be a read error. This rearrangement joins TRBV2 to TRBJ2-1; weak D call: TRBD2 (5 bases). CDR1 is SNHLY, CDR2 FYNNEI, per germline. The length of the CDR3 is 15 residues. The DNA for the CDR3 is TGTGCCAGCAGTGAATCGGGGTCCCCCTACAATGAGCAGTTATTC. Translated, it gives CASSESGSPYNEQLF.

Of note for this clonotype: One end of the junction does not line up with germline, which may come from a read error. V and J are TRBV7-9 and TRBJ1-5; no reliable D call. Germline V gene sequence: CDR1 SEHNR, CDR2 FQNEAQ (reference sequence). The CDR3 extends over 12 amino acids. DNA for the CDR3: TGTGCCAGCAGCTTAGTGAATCATCCCCAGCATTTT. Its translation is CASSLVNHPQHF.

Concerning this clonotype: This may come from a read error, since a much larger clone is one base off. The CDR3 region is CAGSQSRGSHNEQFF. CDR3 DNA sequence: TGTGCCGGCAGCCAATCAAGGGGCTCCCACAATGAGCAGTTCTTC. This chain joins TRBV16 and TRBJ2-1, with a possible D match to TRBD1 (5 bases). Germline V CDR1 and CDR2: KGHSY, FQNENV. The length of the CDR3 is 15 residues.

Only a few counts were recorded for this clonotype. The rearrangement uses TRBV11-2 and TRBJ1-2, with D possibly matching TRBD1 (6 bases). The germline V gene encodes CDR1 SGHAT and CDR2 FQNNGV. V dropped 5 bases and J dropped 4 bases, with 14 bases sitting between them. The CDR3 loop spans 14 amino acids. CDR3 DNA sequence: TGTGCCAGCAGCCGGGGGGGCCCGGCCTATGGCTACACCTTC. Translating it yields CASSRGGPAYGYTF.

The chain recombines TRBV11-2 with TRBJ2-1, with 7 bases aligning to TRBD2. J lost 7 bases, V lost 1 base, and 7 bases had no gene match. Germline V gene data show CDR1 as SGHAT and CDR2 as FQNNGV. This CDR3 is built from 15 residues. CDR3 protein: CASSLAGGRTNEQFF. CDR3 bases: TGTGCCAGCAGCTTAGCGGGAGGTAGAACGAATGAGCAGTTCTTC.

The rearrangement uses TRBV6-6 and TRBJ2-1; 10 bases align to TRBD2. CDR1 and CDR2 (germline): MNHNY, SVGAGI (reference sequence). The CDR3 length is 14 residues. V trimming: 2 bases; J trimming: 9 bases; junction bases outside the gene matches: 4. In nucleotides, the CDR3 is TGTGCCAGCAGTTACAAGCGGGGGGGCGTTGAGCAGTTCTTC. This sequence encodes CASSYKRGGVEQFF.

This clonotype was observed a few times. V usage is TRBV2 and J usage is TRBJ1-3; D is undetermined. Deletions cut 4 bases from V and 3 bases from J, with 7 bases between. The CDR3 extends over 13 amino acids. The germline CDR1 and CDR2 sequences are SNHLY and FYNNEI. The DNA for the CDR3 is TGTGCCAGCAGTGGGGGTTATGGAAACACCATATATTTT. It codes for CASSGGYGNTIYF.

The rearrangement joins TRBV11-2 to TRBJ2-7, with D perhaps TRBD1 or TRBD2 (5 bases each). The CDR3 is 16 residues long. The germline V gene encodes CDR1 SGHAT and CDR2 FQNNGV. V was shortened by 1 base and J by 0 bases, with 13 bases between the two germline ends. The DNA for the CDR3 is TGTGCCAGCAGCTTAGCCCTGGGACCGTACTCCTACGAGCAGTACTTC. It codes for CASSLALGPYSYEQYF.

This clonotype was recorded a few times. The chain joins TRBV7-2 to TRBJ1-2, with D unresolved. The V end lost 1 base, the J end lost 8 bases, and 8 bases lay between the germline ends. The CDR3 has 12 residues. Per germline, CDR1 SGHTA and CDR2 FQGNSA. The CDR3 spells CASSLEGLGYTF. DNA for the CDR3: TGTGCCAGCAGCTTAGAAGGGTTGGGCTACACCTTC.